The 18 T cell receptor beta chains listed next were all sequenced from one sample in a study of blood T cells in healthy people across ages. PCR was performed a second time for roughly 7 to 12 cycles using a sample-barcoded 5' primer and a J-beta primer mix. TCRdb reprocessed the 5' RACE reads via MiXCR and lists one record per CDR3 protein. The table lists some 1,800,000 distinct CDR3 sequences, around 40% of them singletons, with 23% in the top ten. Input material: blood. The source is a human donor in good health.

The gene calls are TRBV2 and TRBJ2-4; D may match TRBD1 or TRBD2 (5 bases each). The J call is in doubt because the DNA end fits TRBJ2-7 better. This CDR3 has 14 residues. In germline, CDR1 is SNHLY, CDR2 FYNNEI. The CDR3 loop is CASSETRGTYEQYF. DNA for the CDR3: TGTGCCAGCAGTGAAACTAGGGGAACCTACGAGCAGTACTTC.

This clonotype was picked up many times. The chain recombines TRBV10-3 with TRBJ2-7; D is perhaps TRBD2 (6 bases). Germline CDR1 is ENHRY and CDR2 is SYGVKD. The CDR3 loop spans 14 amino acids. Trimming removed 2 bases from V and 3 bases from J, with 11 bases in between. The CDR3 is CAISESPAGYEQYF. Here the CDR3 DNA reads TGTGCCATCAGTGAGAGCCCAGCGGGCTACGAGCAGTACTTC.

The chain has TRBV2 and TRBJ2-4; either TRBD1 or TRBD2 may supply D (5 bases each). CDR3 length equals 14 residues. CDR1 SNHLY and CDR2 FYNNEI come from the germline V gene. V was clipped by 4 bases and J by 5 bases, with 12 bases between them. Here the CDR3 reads CASSVRGGQNIQYF. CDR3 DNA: TGTGCCAGCAGTGTAAGGGGCGGGCAAAACATTCAGTACTTC.

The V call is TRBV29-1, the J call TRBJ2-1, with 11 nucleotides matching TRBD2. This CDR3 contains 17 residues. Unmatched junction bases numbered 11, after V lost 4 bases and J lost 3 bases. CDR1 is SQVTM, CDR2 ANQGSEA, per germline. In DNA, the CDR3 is TGCAGCGTTGCAGGTCTAGCGGGGGGAGGGGTCTACAATGAGCAGTTCTTC. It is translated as CSVAGLAGGGVYNEQFF.

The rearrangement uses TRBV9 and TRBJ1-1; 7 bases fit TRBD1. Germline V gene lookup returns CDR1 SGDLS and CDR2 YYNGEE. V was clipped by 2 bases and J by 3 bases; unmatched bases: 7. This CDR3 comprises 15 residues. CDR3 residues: CASSVTTGSDTEAFF. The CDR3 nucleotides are TGTGCCAGCAGCGTTACGACAGGGTCGGACACTGAAGCTTTCTTT.

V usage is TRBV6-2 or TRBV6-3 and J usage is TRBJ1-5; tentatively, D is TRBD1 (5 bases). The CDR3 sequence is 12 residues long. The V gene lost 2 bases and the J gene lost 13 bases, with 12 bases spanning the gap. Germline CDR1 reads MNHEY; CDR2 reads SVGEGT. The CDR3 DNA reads TGTGCCAGCAGTTACGACAGCGAACAACAGCATTTT. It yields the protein CASSYDSEQQHF.

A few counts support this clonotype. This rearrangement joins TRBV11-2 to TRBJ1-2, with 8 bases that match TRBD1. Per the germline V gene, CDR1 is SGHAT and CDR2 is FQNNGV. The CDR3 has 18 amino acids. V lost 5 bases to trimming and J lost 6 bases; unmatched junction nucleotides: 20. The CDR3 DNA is TGTGCCAGCAGCCGAATTCGCCGGACAGGGAAGGGTGATGATGGCTACACCTTC. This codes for CASSRIRRTGKGDDGYTF.

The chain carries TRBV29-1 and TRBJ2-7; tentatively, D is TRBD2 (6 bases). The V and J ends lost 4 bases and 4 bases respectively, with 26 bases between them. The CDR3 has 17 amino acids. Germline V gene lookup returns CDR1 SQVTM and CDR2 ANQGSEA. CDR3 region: CSVVISGRYNAGYEQYF. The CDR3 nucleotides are TGCAGCGTTGTAATTTCCGGCAGATATAATGCGGGGTACGAGCAGTACTTC.

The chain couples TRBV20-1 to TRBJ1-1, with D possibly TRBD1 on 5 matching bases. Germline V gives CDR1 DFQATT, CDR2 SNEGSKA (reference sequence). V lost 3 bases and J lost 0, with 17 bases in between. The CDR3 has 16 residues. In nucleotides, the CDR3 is TGCAGTGCTAGGGGGCAGGGAGATCCGATGAACACTGAAGCTTTCTTT. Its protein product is CSARGQGDPMNTEAFF.

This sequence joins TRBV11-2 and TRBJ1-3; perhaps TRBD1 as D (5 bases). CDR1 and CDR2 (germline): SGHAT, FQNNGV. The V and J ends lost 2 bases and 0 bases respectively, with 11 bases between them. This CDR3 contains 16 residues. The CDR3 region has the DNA TGTGCCAGCAGCTTAATTTCAGGGCGCTCTGGAAACACCATATATTTT. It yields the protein CASSLISGRSGNTIYF. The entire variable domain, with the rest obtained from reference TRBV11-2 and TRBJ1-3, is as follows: EAGVAQSPRYKIIEKRQSVAFWCNPISGHATLYWYQQILGQGPKLLIQFQNNGVVDDSQLPKDRFSAERLKGVDSTLKIQPAKLEDSAVYLCASSLISGRSGNTIYFGEGSWLTVV.

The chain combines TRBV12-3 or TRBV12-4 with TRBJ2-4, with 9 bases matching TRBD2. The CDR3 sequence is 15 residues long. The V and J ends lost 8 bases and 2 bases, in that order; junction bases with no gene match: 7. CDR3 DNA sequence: TGTGCCAGCGGTCGCGGGGGGGGATCCAAAAACATTCAGTACTTC. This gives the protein CASGRGGGSKNIQYF.

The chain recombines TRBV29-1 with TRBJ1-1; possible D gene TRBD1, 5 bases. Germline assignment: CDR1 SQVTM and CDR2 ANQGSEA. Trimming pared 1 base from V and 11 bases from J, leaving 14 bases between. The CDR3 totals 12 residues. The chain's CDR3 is CSVEAPGLGAFF. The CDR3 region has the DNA TGCAGCGTTGAAGCGCCAGGGCTAGGGGCTTTCTTT.

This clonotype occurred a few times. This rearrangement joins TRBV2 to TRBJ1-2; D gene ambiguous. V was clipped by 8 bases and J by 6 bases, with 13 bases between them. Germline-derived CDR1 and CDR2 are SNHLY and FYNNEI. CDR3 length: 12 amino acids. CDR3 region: CASEGEVNGYTF. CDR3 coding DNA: TGTGCCAGCGAAGGAGAAGTTAATGGCTACACCTTC.

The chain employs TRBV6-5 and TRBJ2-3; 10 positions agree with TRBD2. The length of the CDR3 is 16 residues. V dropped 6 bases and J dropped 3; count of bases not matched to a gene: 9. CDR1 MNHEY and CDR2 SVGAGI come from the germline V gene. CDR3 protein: CASSPLAGVRTDTQYF. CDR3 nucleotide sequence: TGTGCCAGCAGCCCCCTAGCGGGGGTTCGGACAGATACGCAGTATTTT.

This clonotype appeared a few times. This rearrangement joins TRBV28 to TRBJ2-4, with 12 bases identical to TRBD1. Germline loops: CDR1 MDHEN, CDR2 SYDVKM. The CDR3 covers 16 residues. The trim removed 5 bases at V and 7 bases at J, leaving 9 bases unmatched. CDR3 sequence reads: CASSMPGQGAFNIQYF. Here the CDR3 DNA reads TGTGCCAGCAGTATGCCGGGACAGGGGGCTTTCAACATTCAGTACTTC.

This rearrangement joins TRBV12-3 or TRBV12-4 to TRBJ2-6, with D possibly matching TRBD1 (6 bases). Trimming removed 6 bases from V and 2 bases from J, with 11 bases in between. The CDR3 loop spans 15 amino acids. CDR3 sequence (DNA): TGTGCCAGCAGAAATACAGGGACTGGGGCCAACGTCCTGACTTTC. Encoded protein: CASRNTGTGANVLTF.

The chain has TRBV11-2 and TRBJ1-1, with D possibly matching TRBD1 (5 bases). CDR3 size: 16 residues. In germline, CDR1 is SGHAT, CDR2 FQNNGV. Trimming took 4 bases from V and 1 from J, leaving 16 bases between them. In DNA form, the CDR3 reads TGTGCCAGCAGCTGGAGGCCGAGGGGTCGGAACACTGAAGCTTTCTTT. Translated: CASSWRPRGRNTEAFF.

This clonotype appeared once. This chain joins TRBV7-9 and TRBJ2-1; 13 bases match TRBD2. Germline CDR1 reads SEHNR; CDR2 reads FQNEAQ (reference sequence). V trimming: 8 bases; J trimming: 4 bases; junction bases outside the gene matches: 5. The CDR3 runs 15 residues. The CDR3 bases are TGTGCCAGCGAGACTAGCGGGGGGCGATACAATGAGCAGTTCTTC. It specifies CASETSGGRYNEQFF.